This T cell receptor beta chain stems from a study of cytomegalovirus exposure and HLA in healthy donors. The V gene lost 6 bases and the J gene lost 2 bases, with 20 bases spanning the gap. The CDR3 loop spans 17 amino acids. Per germline, CDR1 MNHGY and CDR2 SAAAGT. Whole-study findings and limits: Diagnosis of cytomegalovirus status made by the classifier reportedly showed high specificity and sensitivity. A few CMV-associated chains were confirmed in vitro to be specific for CMV antigens. Most observed TCR sequences were rare, whereas some public TCRs were detected in many donors. Cytomegalovirus-associated TCR beta chains were listed, numbering 150 to 200.

Of note for this clone: As yet, its antigen is unknown.

Using immunoSEQ multiplex PCR, the repertoire was profiled, and TCRdb retains in-frame clones only, with some absent. The sample lists approximately 230,000 clones, roughly 87% seen once, with 9.5% to 15% in the top ten. This chain connects TRBV6-8 to TRBJ2-4; tentatively, D is TRBD2 (5 bases). Sequencing input: PBMCs. This TCR was recovered from a man aged 18 to 29 in good health and CMV-seropositive. CDR3: CASSGGPWAPTKNIQYF. CDR3 in DNA: TGTGCCAGCAGCGGAGGCCCTTGGGCACCAACCAAAAACATTCAGTACTTC.